The clone carrying this T cell receptor (beta chain) was seen only a few times. As yet, its antigen is unknown. The data originate from a study of beta chain features in type 1 diabetes. Study outcomes and limitations: A definitive answer on HLA type influencing TCRB rearrangement was not reached here.

Germline assignment: CDR1 SGHTA and CDR2 FQGNSA. The CDR3 loop spans 16 amino acids. V was pared by 0 bases and J by 6 bases, with 15 bases between. The investigators reverse transcribed all of the isolated RNA, so they sequenced expressed TCRB transcripts. Produced via immunoSEQ multiplex PCR; TCRdb's table is partial and in-frame only. This table has more than 350,000 clones, about an eighth appearing once. The V gene is TRBV7-2, the J gene TRBJ2-4; D unresolved. Sequencing input: naive CD4+ T cells from blood. The clonotype originates from a woman aged 18 to 35 in good health. CDR3 sequence: CASSLARSGGLNIQYF. CDR3 nucleotides: TGTGCCAGCAGCTTAGCGCGGTCAGGCGGTCTAAACATTCAGTACTTC.